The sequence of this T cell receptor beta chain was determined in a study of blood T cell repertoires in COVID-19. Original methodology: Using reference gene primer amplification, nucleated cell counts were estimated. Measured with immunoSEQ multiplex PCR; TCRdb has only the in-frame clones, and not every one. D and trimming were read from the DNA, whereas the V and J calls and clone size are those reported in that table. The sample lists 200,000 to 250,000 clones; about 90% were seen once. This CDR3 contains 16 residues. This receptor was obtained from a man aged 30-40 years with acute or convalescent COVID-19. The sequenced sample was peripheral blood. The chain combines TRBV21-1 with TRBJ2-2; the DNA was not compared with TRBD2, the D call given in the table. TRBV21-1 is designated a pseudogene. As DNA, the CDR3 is TGTGCCAGCAGCAAAGAGAGGACTGCAAACACCGGGGAGCTGTTTTTT. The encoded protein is CASSKERTANTGELFF.